This T cell receptor beta chain was sequenced during a study of T cell responses to AZD1222 COVID-19 vaccine. Some second doses came at about 4 weeks and others at about 12 weeks; these were pooled. Produced via immunoSEQ multiplex PCR; TCRdb's table is partial and in-frame only. Here the sample spans about 110,000 clones, around 87% being singletons. Study findings and constraints: Reportedly, nearly half the spike-specific TCRs target unmutated variant regions. Baseline seropositivity occurred in only a handful of AZD1222 recipients. Researchers report vaccine-associated CD4 TCRs spanning spike, with dominance at 160-218 and 743-854.

Trimming took 5 bases from V and 7 from J, leaving 12 bases between them. The CDR3 runs 14 residues. Germline V gene data show CDR1 as MNHEY and CDR2 as SVGEGT. In the case of this clone: Its target is unknown.

The sample consisted of peripheral blood, taken 28 days after the second AZD1222 dose. The receptor was derived from an adult who received the AZD1222 COVID-19 vaccine. This chain uses TRBV6-2 or TRBV6-3 with TRBJ1-6; no clear D. The CDR3 region has the DNA TGTGCCAGCAGTCCCGACCTGGGGAATTCACCCCTCCACTTT. Its translation is CASSPDLGNSPLHF.